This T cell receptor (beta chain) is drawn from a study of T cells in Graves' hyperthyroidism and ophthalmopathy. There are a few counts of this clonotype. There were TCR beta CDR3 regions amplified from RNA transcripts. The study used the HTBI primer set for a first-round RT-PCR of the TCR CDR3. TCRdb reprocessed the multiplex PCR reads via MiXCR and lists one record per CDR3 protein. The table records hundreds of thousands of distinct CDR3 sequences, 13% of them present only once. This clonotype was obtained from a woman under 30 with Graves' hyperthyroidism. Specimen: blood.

CDR3 bases: TGTGCCAGTGTACTGGGCGTCTCTGGAAACACCATATATTTT. Encoded protein: CASVLGVSGNTIYF. V gene TRBV19 combines with J gene TRBJ1-3, with D uncertain. The CDR3 is 14 amino acids. CDR1 and CDR2 (germline): LNHDA, SQIVND (reference sequence). Trimming took 8 bases from V and 0 from J, leaving 11 bases between them.